These 4 T cell receptor beta chains originate from one sample sequenced in a study of shared clonotypes between healthy human individuals (TCRdb year 2020). The receptor library was made with the immunoSEQ multiplex PCR assay. TCRdb took over this immuneACCESS table, retaining in-frame rearrangements with V and J assigned. Such tables are incomplete; in checked studies, under half of the missing clones stem from an unresolved V gene, and the remainder is unexplained. The sample yields more than 400,000 clones; almost 97% were counted once. The ten largest clones capture about 0.064% of the sample. Sequences were obtained from naive CD4+ T cells sorted from blood. Per the publication, the cell subset or site label means: CD45RA+ positively selected. The source of these receptors is a woman in her twenties or thirties in good health.

The chain couples TRBV28 to TRBJ1-2, with D possibly matching TRBD1 (5 bases). The ends were cut back, 5 bases at V and 7 bases at J, with 17 bases in the middle. The germline V gene encodes CDR1 MDHEN and CDR2 SYDVKM. This CDR3 spans 14 amino acids. The CDR3 nucleotides read TGTGCCAGCAGTGTGGGGGGAACGTTCAGTGGCTACACCTTC. Protein: CASSVGGTFSGYTF.

The V and J genes are TRBV7-7 and TRBJ2-5; the D gene is possibly TRBD2 (5 bases). V gave up 1 base and J gave up 2 bases, with 14 bases separating them. Per germline, CDR1 SSHAT and CDR2 FNYEAQ (reference sequence). CDR3 size: 16 residues. In nucleotides, the CDR3 is TGTGCCAGCAGCTTAGTACATTTATCGGGGCAAGAGACCCAGTACTTC. Its translation is CASSLVHLSGQETQYF.

This clone was seen only once. The rearrangement uses TRBV5-4 and TRBJ1-3; no firm D call. Trimming cost V 4 bases and J 2 bases, with 4 bases left between them. The V gene's germline CDR1 is SGHNT and CDR2 YYREEE (reference sequence). The CDR3 extends over 12 amino acids. CDR3 bases: TGTGCCAGCAGCAACCCTGGAAACACCATATATTTT. Its protein is CASSNPGNTIYF. Using reference TRBV5-4 and TRBJ1-3 for the parts outside the CDR3, the full variable domain is ETGVTQSPTHLIKTRGQQVTLRCSSQSGHNTVSWYQQALGQGPQFIFQYYREEENGRGNFPPRFSGLQFPNYSSELNVNALELDDSALYLCASSNPGNTIYFGEGSWLTVV.

DNA of the CDR3: TGTGCCAGCAGCAGGGCGGATTATCAGCCCCAGCATTTT. It is translated as CASSRADYQPQHF. The chain combines TRBV21-1 with TRBJ1-5. TRBV21-1 is reported as a pseudogene. This CDR3 has 13 residues.